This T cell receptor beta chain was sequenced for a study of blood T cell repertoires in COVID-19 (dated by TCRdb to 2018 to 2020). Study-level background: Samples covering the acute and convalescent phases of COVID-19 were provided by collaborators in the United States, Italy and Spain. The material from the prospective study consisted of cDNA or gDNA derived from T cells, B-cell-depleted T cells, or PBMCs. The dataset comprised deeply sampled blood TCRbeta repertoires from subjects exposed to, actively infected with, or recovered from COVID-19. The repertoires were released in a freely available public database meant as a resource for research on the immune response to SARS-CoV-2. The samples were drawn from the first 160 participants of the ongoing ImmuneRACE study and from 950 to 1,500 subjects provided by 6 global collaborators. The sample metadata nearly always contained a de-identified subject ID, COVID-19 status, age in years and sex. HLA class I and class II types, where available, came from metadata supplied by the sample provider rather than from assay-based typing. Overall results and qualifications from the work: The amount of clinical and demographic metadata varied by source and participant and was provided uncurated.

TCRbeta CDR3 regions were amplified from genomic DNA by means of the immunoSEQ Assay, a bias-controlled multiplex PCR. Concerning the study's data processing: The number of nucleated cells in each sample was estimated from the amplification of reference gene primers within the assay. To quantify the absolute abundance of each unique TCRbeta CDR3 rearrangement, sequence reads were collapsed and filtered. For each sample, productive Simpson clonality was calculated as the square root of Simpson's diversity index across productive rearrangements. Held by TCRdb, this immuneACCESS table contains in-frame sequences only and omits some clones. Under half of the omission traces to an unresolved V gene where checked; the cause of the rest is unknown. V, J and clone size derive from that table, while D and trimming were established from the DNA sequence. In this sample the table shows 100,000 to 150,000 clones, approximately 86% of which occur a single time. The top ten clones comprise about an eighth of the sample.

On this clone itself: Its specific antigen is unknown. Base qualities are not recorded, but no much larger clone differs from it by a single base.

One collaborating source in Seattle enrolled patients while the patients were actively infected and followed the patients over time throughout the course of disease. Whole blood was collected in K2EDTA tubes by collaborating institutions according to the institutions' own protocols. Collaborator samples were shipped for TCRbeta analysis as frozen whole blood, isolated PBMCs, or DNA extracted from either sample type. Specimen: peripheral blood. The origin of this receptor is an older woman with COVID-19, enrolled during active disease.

The CDR3 corresponds to CASSFTRGPYEQYF. The sequenced DNA is TGTGCCAGCAGCTTCACCAGGGGGCCCTACGAGCAGTACTTC. The V gene is TRBV28 and the J gene is TRBJ2-7, with TRBD1 matching 8 junction bases. The germline V gene encodes CDR1 MDHEN and CDR2 SYDVKM. From its cysteine to its phenylalanine, the CDR3 spans 14 amino acids. CDR3 DNA is the only sequence kept; it has 42 bases, read in frame from the first base. From V the trimming removes 6 bases and from J it removes 2 bases, while the gene matches leave 6 bases of the junction unaccounted for.